This TCR beta chain was recovered during a study of technical replicates of blood from several donors. The CDR3 has 14 amino acids. Germline V gene lookup returns CDR1 GTSNPN and CDR2 SVGIG (reference sequence). J gave up 2 bases and V 3 bases, and 7 bases lay outside the gene matches. Clones were sequenced by immunoSEQ multiplex PCR, and TCRdb holds only the in-frame ones, with some missing. The sample has tens of thousands of clones; about 90% are singletons. Sequencing used T cells isolated from PBMCs. The TCR comes from a human donor in good health. The chain couples TRBV30 to TRBJ2-7; 7 nucleotides align to TRBD1. The CDR3 sequence is CAWRTYGTAYEQYF. The CDR3, as DNA: TGTGCCTGGAGAACCTACGGGACAGCCTACGAGCAGTACTTC.